This T cell receptor beta chain comes out of a study of T cells in Graves' hyperthyroidism and ophthalmopathy. Findings of the study overall: Most thyroid clonotypes that were expanded above 0.001 also turned up in blood.

This CDR3 contains 15 residues. The germline CDR1 and CDR2 sequences are MNHEY and SMNVEV (reference sequence). V shed 1 base, J shed 8 bases, and the junction held 5 bases outside the gene matches. There are a few counts of this clonotype. Its antigen is unidentified. Amplification yielded TCR beta CDR3 regions, with RNA transcripts as the source. In the first-round RT-PCR of the TCR CDR3, the HTBI primer set was used. TCRdb re-called the multiplex PCR reads with MiXCR, one entry per CDR3 protein. The data hold about 380,000 distinct CDR3 sequences, with about 13% observed a single time. The receptor was isolated from a man aged 30 to 45 with Graves' hyperthyroidism that later progressed to Graves' ophthalmopathy. The V call is TRBV27, the J call TRBJ2-1; 10 nucleotides match TRBD2. Specimen: blood. The CDR3 protein is CASSLWASGGHEQFF. DNA for the CDR3: TGTGCCAGCAGTTTATGGGCTAGCGGGGGCCATGAGCAGTTCTTC.